This T cell receptor beta chain came from a study of spatial heterogeneity in lung cancer. Sample time point: blood at routine non-recurrence follow-up after resection. Tumor, nontumor lung or frozen PBMC supplied whole RNA that was sequenced unsorted. Regarding the study as a whole: Resection blood, more than follow-up blood, showed ubiquitous expanded tumor TCRs.

V lost 4 bases and J lost 4; bases outside the gene matches: 7. Looked up from germline, CDR1 is SGHNT and CDR2 is YYREEE (reference sequence). The CDR3 is 14 residues long. TCRdb processed the 5' RACE reads anew with MiXCR; each CDR3 protein has one entry. The sample contains under 30,000 distinct CDR3 sequences, 4.5% to 7.5% of which appear only once. By share of the sample, this clonotype is medium-sized. What it recognizes is unknown. This TCR was sampled from a male donor with early-stage non-small cell lung cancer. The chain carries TRBV5-4 and TRBJ1-2; the match to TRBD1 covers 7 bases. The sequencing here drew on PBMCs, taken at follow-up. The CDR3 DNA is TGTGCCAGCAGCCCTGGACAGGACCGCTATGGCTACACCTTC. Translated, it gives CASSPGQDRYGYTF.